The 27 T cell receptor beta chains below come from one sample, sequenced in a study of regulatory T cells in long-lasting Graves disease. For TCR beta, libraries came from iRepertoire HTBI primers and Arm-PCR of CDR3 regions. TCRdb recomputed calls from the multiplex PCR reads with MiXCR, one row per CDR3 protein. The table lists approximately 500,000 distinct CDR3 sequences, around a fifth of them singletons. The time point is: persistent/refractory GD, antithyroid drugs over 5 years with positive TRAb. PBMCs provided the RNA from which the TCR library was made. This sample comprised peripheral blood mononuclear cells (PBMCs), obtained when the disease was refractory, from a patient treated with antithyroid drugs. These receptors were taken from a female donor with Graves disease.

This sequence joins TRBV6-9 and TRBJ2-2; TRBD1 aligns across 9 bases. The J segment lost 4 bases and the V segment lost 3 bases, leaving 3 bases of the junction unmatched. Germline V CDR1 and CDR2: MNHGY, SVAAGI. This CDR3 has 15 residues. Here the CDR3 reads CASSYKGQGTGELFF. As DNA, the CDR3 is TGTGCCAGCAGTTACAAGGGACAGGGCACCGGGGAGCTGTTTTTT.

This clonotype appeared many times. V and J are TRBV6-5 and TRBJ1-5; D is unresolved. V gave up 2 bases and J gave up 4 bases, with 6 bases separating them. The CDR3 covers 13 residues. Germline V gene lookup returns CDR1 MNHEY and CDR2 SVGAGI. CDR3 sequence (DNA): TGTGCCAGCAGTTACGATGGAAATCAGCCCCAGCATTTT. Its protein is CASSYDGNQPQHF.

This clonotype was seen many times. The chain recombines TRBV6-2 or TRBV6-3 with TRBJ2-7; D ambiguous. The CDR3 consists of 14 residues. Trimming stripped 6 bases from V and 4 bases from J, with 16 bases between. CDR1 and CDR2 from the germline V gene are MNHEY and SVGEGT. The CDR3 region has the DNA TGTGCCAGCAGCTCGGGTTACATGGAGTACGAGCAGTACTTC. Encoded protein: CASSSGYMEYEQYF.

This clonotype was seen repeatedly, ten times or more. This chain joins TRBV28 and TRBJ1-2, with D perhaps TRBD1 (5 bases). Germline CDR1 is MDHEN and CDR2 is SYDVKM. V gave up 3 bases and J gave up 8 bases, with 16 bases separating them. This CDR3 spans 14 amino acids. CDR3 nucleotides: TGTGCCAGCAGTTTGGAGACGGGACTGGCGGGCTACACCTTC. Residues: CASSLETGLAGYTF.

This clonotype was seen many times. The chain joins TRBV2 to TRBJ2-5; the D is unclear. With 3 bases removed from V and 3 bases from J, the gap between germline ends came to 14 bases. There are 15 residues in the CDR3. Germline lookup yields CDR1 SNHLY and CDR2 FYNNEI. CDR3 DNA: TGTGCCAGCAGTGAGAAAGGACCCTGGGAAGAGACCCAGTACTTC. This translates into CASSEKGPWEETQYF.

Many counts were recorded for this clonotype. J is TRBJ1-2 and V is TRBV6-2 or TRBV6-3, with 9 bases identical to TRBD1. V shed 2 bases, J shed 1 base, and the junction held 2 bases outside the gene matches. The CDR3 runs 15 residues. Germline-derived CDR1 and CDR2 are MNHEY and SVGEGT. The CDR3 here is CASSYDRGDNYGYTF. The CDR3 region has the DNA TGTGCCAGCAGTTACGACAGGGGGGATAACTATGGCTACACCTTC.

This clonotype was recorded a few times. The gene calls are TRBV20-1 and TRBJ2-1, with unresolved D. CDR3 length: 11 residues. Germline V CDR1 and CDR2: DFQATT, SNEGSKA (reference sequence). The V end was cut by 3 bases, the J end by 8 bases, with 8 bases between. For the CDR3, the DNA is TGCAGTGCTAGTTCTGGGTATGAGCAGTTCTTC. This sequence encodes CSASSGYEQFF.

This clonotype was recorded at least ten times. V usage is TRBV28 and J usage is TRBJ1-2, with 8 nucleotides matching TRBD1. There are 13 residues in the CDR3. CDR1 is MDHEN and CDR2 is SYDVKM in the germline V gene. Losses at the gene ends were 6 bases for V and 3 bases for J; bases not matched to a gene: 3. The CDR3 protein is CASRQTGDYGYTF. The CDR3 nucleotides are TGTGCCAGCAGACAGACAGGGGACTATGGCTACACCTTC.

This chain joins TRBV24-1 and TRBJ2-3; 7 bases line up with TRBD1. Germline CDR1 KGHDR, CDR2 SFDVKD. J lost 0 bases, V lost 2 bases, and 1 base had no gene match. This CDR3 has 15 residues. CDR3 residues: CATSDSQGSTDTQYF. DNA for the CDR3: TGTGCCACCAGTGATTCACAGGGGAGCACAGATACGCAGTATTTT.

This clonotype showed up many times. The chain couples TRBV12-5 to TRBJ1-2; D may be TRBD1 (6 bases). Trimming took 11 bases from V and 8 from J, leaving 24 bases between them. CDR3 size: 14 residues. Germline CDR1 reads LGHNT; CDR2 reads FRNRAP. In DNA, the CDR3 is TGTGCTTTACGAGGGGGTGTTCGGCGGTTGGGCTACACCTTC. Protein: CALRGGVRRLGYTF.

The V and J genes are TRBV30 and TRBJ1-1; D perhaps matches TRBD1 (6 bases). Germline CDR1 is GTSNPN and CDR2 is SVGIG (reference sequence). V gave up 5 bases and J gave up 5 bases, with 18 bases separating them. The CDR3 spans 14 residues. CDR3 protein: CAWLDLTGRTEAFF. The DNA for the CDR3 is TGTGCCTGGTTGGACTTAACAGGGAGGACTGAAGCTTTCTTT. The full variable domain, in which reference TRBV30 and TRBJ1-1 provide the parts outside the CDR3, is SQTIHQWPATLVQPVGSPLSLECTVEGTSNPNLYWYRQAAGRGLQLLFYSVGIGQISSEVPQNLSASRPQDRQFILSSKKLLLSDSGFYLCAWLDLTGRTEAFFGQGTRLTVV.

This clonotype was seen many times. The chain links TRBV7-8 to TRBJ1-4, with TRBD1 matching 7 bases. CDR1 is SGHVS and CDR2 is FQNEAQ in the germline V gene. The CDR3 covers 14 residues. V was clipped by 5 bases and J by 7 bases; unmatched bases: 7. CDR3 sequence: CASSRDSYAEKLFF. CDR3 DNA: TGTGCCAGCAGCCGGGACAGCTACGCTGAAAAACTGTTTTTT.

The chain recombines TRBV3-1 with TRBJ2-7; the match to TRBD1 covers 8 bases. J lost 2 bases, V lost 0 bases, and 12 bases had no gene match. Germline V lookup: CDR1 LGHDT, CDR2 YNNKEL (reference sequence). This CDR3 has 18 amino acids. The CDR3 reads CASSQDAGGAPTTYEQYF. CDR3 nucleotides: TGTGCCAGCAGCCAAGACGCAGGGGGCGCACCTACCACCTACGAGCAGTACTTC.

The chain is built from TRBV19 and TRBJ1-5; 9 nucleotides match TRBD1. Germline CDR1 is LNHDA and CDR2 is SQIVND (reference sequence). Losses at the gene ends were 6 bases for V and 7 bases for J; bases not matched to a gene: 10. There are 15 residues in the CDR3. As DNA, the CDR3 is TGTGCCAGTAGGATCGCCGGGACAGGGTTGCAGCCCCAGCATTTT. This sequence encodes CASRIAGTGLQPQHF.

This clonotype was seen a handful of times. The chain employs TRBV29-1 and TRBJ1-5; D is possibly TRBD1 (5 bases). The CDR3 totals 12 residues. V was cut by 4 bases and J by 1 base, with 5 bases left in between. Germline lookup yields CDR1 SQVTM and CDR2 ANQGSEA. The CDR3 DNA reads as TGCAGCGTTGGGGGGAGCAATCAGCCCCAGCATTTT. Residues: CSVGGSNQPQHF.

There are a few counts of this clonotype. The V call is TRBV3-1, the J call TRBJ2-5, with 11 bases that match TRBD2. The CDR3 has 19 residues. The V and J ends lost 5 bases and 2 bases, in that order; junction bases with no gene match: 16. Germline V gene lookup returns CDR1 LGHDT and CDR2 YNNKEL (reference sequence). The CDR3 nucleotides are TGTGCCAGCAGCGCTTTAGCGGGAGGGCCGGGGGGCATACAAGAGACCCAGTACTTC. Amino acids: CASSALAGGPGGIQETQYF.

The chain has TRBV19 and TRBJ1-5; the D gene is possibly TRBD1 (6 bases). The V end was cut by 1 base, the J end by 2 bases, with 9 bases between. Per the germline V gene, CDR1 is LNHDA and CDR2 is SQIVND (reference sequence). The CDR3 length is 15 residues. As DNA, the CDR3 is TGTGCCAGTAGTATAGCAGCAGGGGGCAATCAGCCCCAGCATTTT. Its protein is CASSIAAGGNQPQHF.

This clonotype was recorded many times. CDR3 loop: CASSLRVEAFF. The DNA of the CDR3 is TGTGCCAGCAGTTTAAGGGTTGAAGCTTTCTTT. The chain employs TRBV28 and TRBJ1-1; unclear D gene. The CDR3 is 11 amino acids. Germline assignment: CDR1 MDHEN and CDR2 SYDVKM. Trimming took off 2 bases at V and 7 bases at J, with 5 bases between the two ends.

This clonotype has at least ten counts. The V gene is TRBV12-3 or TRBV12-4, the J gene TRBJ1-4; D is unclear. The length of the CDR3 is 14 residues. The ends were cut back, 1 base at V and 15 bases at J, with 18 bases in the middle. The CDR3 sequence: CASSLGTTVPTVFF. DNA of the CDR3: TGTGCCAGCAGTTTAGGGACGACGGTCCCGACGGTGTTTTTT.

This clonotype was picked up many times. The chain couples TRBV28 to TRBJ1-1; no reliable D call. Trimming cost V 6 bases and J 5 bases, with 19 bases left between them. Germline V gene data show CDR1 as MDHEN and CDR2 as SYDVKM. The CDR3 sequence is 15 residues long. CDR3 DNA sequence: TGTGCCAGCAGGCCCTCCTTTCTTTTGTGGACTGAAGCTTTCTTT. Translation gives CASRPSFLLWTEAFF.

This chain connects TRBV20-1 to TRBJ1-1, with D hard to call. CDR1 is DFQATT, CDR2 SNEGSKA, per germline (reference sequence). V shed 3 bases and J shed 3 bases, with 11 bases lying between them. The CDR3 spans 13 residues. CDR3 nucleotide sequence: TGCAGTGCTAGGAGGGTGGGTTACACTGAAGCTTTCTTT. Translating gives CSARRVGYTEAFF.

This clonotype has more than one count but fewer than ten. The gene calls are TRBV28 and TRBJ2-7; 10 bases fit TRBD1. The CDR3 runs to 15 residues. With 5 bases clipped from V and 5 bases from J, the junction kept 9 bases outside the gene matches. Per the germline V gene, CDR1 is MDHEN and CDR2 is SYDVKM. The CDR3: CASSRTLTGGDEQYF. The CDR3 coding sequence is TGTGCCAGCAGTCGCACCCTGACAGGGGGCGACGAGCAGTACTTC. The full variable domain, with the rest looked up from reference TRBV28 and TRBJ2-7, is DVKVTQSSRYLVKRTGEKVFLECVQDMDHENMFWYRQDPGLGLRLIYFSYDVKMKEKGDIPEGYSVSREKKERFSLILESASTNQTSMYLCASSRTLTGGDEQYFGPGTRLTVT.

The gene calls are TRBV13 and TRBJ1-2; 9 positions match TRBD1. The CDR3 sequence is 16 residues long. Per the germline V gene, CDR1 is PRHDT and CDR2 is FYEKMQ (reference sequence). The junction had 6 bases not matched to a gene; V was cut back by 0 bases and J by 4 bases. CDR3 in amino acids: CASSLGRTGEVYGYTF. For the CDR3, the DNA is TGTGCCAGCAGCTTAGGACGGACAGGGGAAGTCTATGGCTACACCTTC.

The genes are TRBV7-9 and TRBJ1-5; 8 nucleotides match TRBD1. CDR1 is SEHNR, CDR2 FQNEAQ, per germline (reference sequence). This CDR3 has 15 amino acids. Germline trimming cut 5 bases from V and 1 base from J; bases unmatched to any gene: 4. CDR3 DNA sequence: TGTGCCAGCAGCGGACAGGGTGGGAGCAATCAGCCCCAGCATTTT. As protein: CASSGQGGSNQPQHF.

This clonotype was recorded a few times. V and J are TRBV20-1 and TRBJ2-2, with D perhaps TRBD1 (6 bases). Germline assignment: CDR1 DFQATT and CDR2 SNEGSKA (reference sequence). The CDR3 consists of 15 residues. Trimming cost V 0 bases and J 0 bases, with 8 bases left between them. The CDR3 DNA follows: TGCAGTGCTAGAGACGGACAGCCGAACACCGGGGAGCTGTTTTTT. Translated, it gives CSARDGQPNTGELFF.

This clonotype was seen at least ten times. The chain links TRBV6-1 to TRBJ1-4; D is ambiguous. V was trimmed by 6 bases and J by 3 bases, leaving 14 bases between them. The CDR3 consists of 15 residues. The germline gives CDR1 MNHNS, CDR2 SASEGT. The DNA for the CDR3 is TGTGCCAGCAGCCCGCGAGGCAGACCTAATGAAAAACTGTTTTTT. Translated, it gives CASSPRGRPNEKLFF.

This clonotype was seen a few times. The rearrangement links TRBV6-2 or TRBV6-3 to TRBJ1-5; D is uncertain. Looked up from germline, CDR1 is MNHEY and CDR2 is SVGEGT. Trimming stripped 6 bases from V and 9 bases from J, with 9 bases between. The CDR3 has 11 residues. The CDR3 nucleotides read TGTGCCAGCAGCCCTGACGGGCCCCAGCATTTT. This translates into CASSPDGPQHF.